A selection of T cell receptor beta chains follows, all from one sample in a study of T cell changes during pregnancy in multiple sclerosis. Clones were read by immunoSEQ multiplex PCR, and TCRdb kept only the in-frame ones, dropping some. The repertoire includes 78,000 or so clones, 90% to 95% of them detected once, and 0.43% sits in the top ten. Here the sequenced sample was CD4+ T cells from peripheral blood mononuclear cells, taken before pregnancy. The origin of the receptors is a female donor with multiple sclerosis, enrolled in a pregnancy study. Each CDR3 is given with its conserved first and last residue. Fields, in order: V gene, D gene, J gene, clone size, CDR3 DNA, CDR3 protein. The D gene is left open where the match is weak. Rows may omit the clone size; those that give it use once, few, many or a size class.

v_gene: TRBV5-6; d_gene: TRBD2; j_gene: TRBJ2-1; abundance: -; CDR3nt: TGTGCCAGCAGCTTAAGCGGGAGACCTTACAATGAGCAGTTCTTC; CDR3aa: CASSLSGRPYNEQFF
v_gene: TRBV5-1; d_gene: TRBD1; j_gene: TRBJ1-1; abundance: -; CDR3nt: TGCGCCAGCAGCCGTGACAGGGAAGGCACTGAAGCTTTCTTT; CDR3aa: CASSRDREGTEAFF
v_gene: TRBV7-9; d_gene: -; j_gene: TRBJ2-7; abundance: -; CDR3nt: TGTGCCAGCAGCAGCACGACAAGCAGCTCCTACGAGCAGTACTTC; CDR3aa: CASSSTTSSSYEQYF
v_gene: TRBV19; d_gene: -; j_gene: TRBJ1-6; abundance: -; CDR3nt: TGTGCCAGTAGTACCTTCCGGGACATACTTAATTCACCCCTCCACTTT; CDR3aa: CASSTFRDILNSPLHF
v_gene: TRBV29-1; d_gene: -; j_gene: TRBJ2-2; abundance: once; CDR3nt: TGCAGCGTTGACAGCGCGAACACCGGGGAGCTGTTTTTT; CDR3aa: CSVDSANTGELFF
v_gene: TRBV29-1; d_gene: TRBD1; j_gene: TRBJ1-4; abundance: few; CDR3nt: TGCAGCGTTGGTGGACAGGGTGAAAAACTGTTTTTT; CDR3aa: CSVGGQGEKLFF
v_gene: TRBV14; d_gene: -; j_gene: TRBJ1-1; abundance: -; CDR3nt: TGTGCCAGCAGCCCCTATGAGGGTGTGAACACTGAAGCTTTCTTT; CDR3aa: CASSPYEGVNTEAFF
v_gene: TRBV6-1; d_gene: TRBD1; j_gene: TRBJ2-6; abundance: -; CDR3nt: TGTGCCTCGGCAGGGGGCGCCTCTGGGGCCAACGTCCTGACTTTC; CDR3aa: CASAGGASGANVLTF
v_gene: TRBV7-3; d_gene: -; j_gene: TRBJ2-1; abundance: -; CDR3nt: TGTGCCAGCAGCTTGCAGCGGTCCTCCTACAATGAGCAGTTCTTC; CDR3aa: CASSLQRSSYNEQFF
v_gene: TRBV5-1; d_gene: TRBD2; j_gene: TRBJ2-5; abundance: -; CDR3nt: TGCGCCAGCAGCTTGGGTAGCGGGAATATGGGGGAGACCCAGTACTTC; CDR3aa: CASSLGSGNMGETQYF
v_gene: TRBV5-4; d_gene: -; j_gene: TRBJ1-1; abundance: few; CDR3nt: TGTGCCAGCAGCTCACAGGGTTGGTACACTGAAGCTTTCTTT; CDR3aa: CASSSQGWYTEAFF
v_gene: TRBV6-1; d_gene: -; j_gene: TRBJ2-7; abundance: -; CDR3nt: TGTGCCAGCAGTGAAGCTCACACAGGTTTATCCTACGAGCAGTACTTC; CDR3aa: CASSEAHTGLSYEQYF
v_gene: TRBV29-1; d_gene: TRBD2; j_gene: TRBJ2-3; abundance: -; CDR3nt: TGCAGCGCCATACTAGCGGGAGAGACAGATACGCAGTATTTT; CDR3aa: CSAILAGETDTQYF
v_gene: TRBV5-4; d_gene: TRBD2; j_gene: TRBJ2-3; abundance: -; CDR3nt: TGTGCCAGCAGCTTGGCTAGCGGGAGGGACGGAAGCACAGATACGCAGTATTTT; CDR3aa: CASSLASGRDGSTDTQYF
v_gene: TRBV9; d_gene: -; j_gene: TRBJ2-2; abundance: -; CDR3nt: TGTGCCAGCAGCATGCTAGGATTCGGGGAGCTGTTTTTT; CDR3aa: CASSMLGFGELFF